This T cell receptor (beta chain) was profiled in a study of Graves' ophthalmopathy and Graves' hyperthyroidism. For the study at large: A follow-up of 18 months without ophthalmopathy meant that hyperthyroidism was stable. The study's findings and limits: Ophthalmopathy was separated from stable hyperthyroidism by a 13-signature model with 85% to 90% sensitivity and around 81% specificity.

This clonotype was seen a few times. Its specificity is not known. Only newly diagnosed hyperthyroidism patients aged 18 to 65, with under 2 months' duration, were enrolled. Orbital computed tomography, thyroid ultrasound, TRAb, serum thyroxine and clinical symptoms formed the basis of diagnosis. CDR1 is LNHDA and CDR2 is SQIVND in the germline V gene (reference sequence). V lost 3 bases to trimming and J lost 5 bases; unmatched junction nucleotides: 15. The CDR3 totals 19 residues. RNA transcripts served as template for amplifying TCR beta CDR3 sequences. Second-round multiplex PCR followed a first-round RT-PCR using HTBI primers. TCRdb independently ran MiXCR on the multiplex PCR reads; one entry per CDR3 protein. Among about 550,000 distinct CDR3 sequences listed, under 45% were seen once.

The gene calls are TRBV19 and TRBJ1-4; TRBD1 matches at 10 bases. The material sequenced was peripheral blood or thyroid tissue (not recorded which). This TCR came from an adult man with Graves' hyperthyroidism. The DNA for the CDR3 is TGTGCCAGTAGTATTGTATGGATTGACAGGGGGCGGTTAAATGAAAAACTGTTTTTT. This sequence encodes CASSIVWIDRGRLNEKLFF.